The following is a T cell receptor (beta chain) sequence with its context. Its antigen is not yet known. The sample holds no much larger clone one base away, and base qualities are not on file. To sequence the TCRbeta CDR3 region, genomic DNA was isolated from the sorted cells. TCRbeta CDR3 regions were sequenced using the immunoSEQ Assay. The clones in this table, taken by TCRdb from immuneACCESS, are in-frame only. Not every clone is retained; where verified, under half of the shortfall comes from an unresolved V gene, and the cause of the rest is unknown. The sample yields approximately 60,000 clones; more than 90% were counted once. The biggest ten clones account for less than 0.7% of the sample. The sample belongs to a study of OX40 agonist ivuxolimab in advanced cancers. Regarding the research as a whole: Ivuxolimab was an agonistic, fully human IgG2 monoclonal antibody directed against OX40 (CD134), a costimulatory receptor. Intravenous ivuxolimab was administered to patients every 2 weeks at six dose levels: 0.01, 0.1, 0.3, 1.5, 3 and 10 mg/kg. Of the 50 or so patients in dose escalation, about 20 had hepatocellular carcinoma, about 15 had melanoma, 9 had renal cell carcinoma and 9 had head and neck cancer. In the dose-escalation cohort, roughly 80% of patients were male, and the mean age was roughly 60 years, with a range of about 20 to 79. Patients were allowed to have had prior anti-PD-1, anti-PD-L1 or anti-CTLA-4 therapy, and more than 35% of the dose-escalation patients had been treated with checkpoint inhibitors. Partial responses occurred in three dose-escalation patients: two with cutaneous melanoma and one with hepatocellular carcinoma. The purpose of peripheral TCRbeta sequencing was to test whether ivuxolimab changed TCR sequence diversity and led to clonal T-cell expansion. The monotherapy dose-escalation portion (N = 52 patients) of the phase I ivuxolimab trial is reported in the paper.

Patients with autoimmune disease history or receiving systemic immunosuppression were excluded from the trial. Peripheral blood for TCR sequencing was collected from all dose cohorts at baseline, on cycle 4 day 1, and on cycle 7 day 1. The samples were drawn from a first-in-human, open-label, multicenter phase I dose-escalation trial of ivuxolimab. Adults with locally advanced or metastatic melanoma, renal cell carcinoma, hepatocellular carcinoma or head and neck squamous cell carcinoma were enrolled in the trial. Before TCR sequencing, CD4+ and CD8+ T cells were separately sorted from peripheral blood. The research as a whole found: On average, CD8+ T cells showed more expanded clones than CD4+ T cells after ivuxolimab. Clonal expansion of both CD4+ and CD8+ blood T cells was observed from baseline to week 6 at doses 0.1 to 3.0 mg/kg. In the 0.1-3.0 mg/kg groups, partial responders had among the lowest normalized peripheral clonal expansion, particularly in CD8+ T cells. The antigen specificity of the peripheral T cells that underwent clonal expansion was not determined. Low levels of normalized T-cell clonal expansion were also seen in some nonresponding patients.

Trimming accounts for 10 bases at V and 4 bases at J, while the number of junction bases matched to no gene is 7. The CDR3 spans 12 residues, from the cysteine through the phenylalanine. This entry keeps only the CDR3 DNA: 36 bases, framed from base 1. CDR1 and CDR2 were assigned from the germline V gene as MNHEY and SVGAGI. The sample here was CD4+ or CD8+ T cells sorted from blood, taken in a trial of the OX40 agonist ivuxolimab. The receptor was derived from an adult with an advanced solid tumor such as melanoma, head and neck, liver or kidney cancer. The chain uses TRBV6-5 and TRBJ2-7; TRBD2 aligns with 7 central bases. The CDR3 region reads CAITASGYEQYF. The nucleotide sequence reads TGTGCCATCACGGCTAGCGGATACGAGCAGTACTTC.